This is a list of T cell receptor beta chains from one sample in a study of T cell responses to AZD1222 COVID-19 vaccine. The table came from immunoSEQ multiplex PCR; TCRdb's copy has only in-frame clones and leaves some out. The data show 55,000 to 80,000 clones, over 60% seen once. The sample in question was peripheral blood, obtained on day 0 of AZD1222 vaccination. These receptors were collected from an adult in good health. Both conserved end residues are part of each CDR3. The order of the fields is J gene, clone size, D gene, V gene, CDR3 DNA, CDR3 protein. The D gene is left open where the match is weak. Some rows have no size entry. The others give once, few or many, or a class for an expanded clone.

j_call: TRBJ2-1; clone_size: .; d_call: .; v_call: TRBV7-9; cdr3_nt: TGTGCCAGCAGCCATCGGACAGACCCCTACAATGAGCAGTTCTTC; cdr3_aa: CASSHRTDPYNEQFF
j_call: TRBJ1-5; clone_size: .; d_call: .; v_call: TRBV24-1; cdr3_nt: TGTGCCACCAGTGATGGGCGCAGGGATGGACAGCCCCAGCATTTT; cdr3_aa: CATSDGRRDGQPQHF
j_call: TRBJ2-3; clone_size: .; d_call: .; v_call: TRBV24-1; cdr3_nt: TGTGCCACCAATCCGGGGGGCTCCGCAGATACGCAGTATTTT; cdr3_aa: CATNPGGSADTQYF
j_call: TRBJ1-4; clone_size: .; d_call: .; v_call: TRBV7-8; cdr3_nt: TGTGCCAGCAGAATGAGCAGGAGGGTTGAAAAACTGTTTTTT; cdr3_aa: CASRMSRRVEKLFF
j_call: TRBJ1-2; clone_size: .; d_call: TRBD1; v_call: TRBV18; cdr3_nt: TGTGCCAGCTCCCCGGACAGGGAGCCTCTCCTTTCGGACTATGGCTACACCTTC; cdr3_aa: CASSPDREPLLSDYGYTF
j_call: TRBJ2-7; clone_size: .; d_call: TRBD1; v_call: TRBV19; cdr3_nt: TGTGCCAGTAGTATAGGAGGGACAGGGGCCTACGAGCAGTACTTC; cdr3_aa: CASSIGGTGAYEQYF
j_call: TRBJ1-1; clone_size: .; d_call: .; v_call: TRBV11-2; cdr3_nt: TGTGCCAGCAGCTTCGACGGGCAAGGGGCTGAAGCTTTCTTT; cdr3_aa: CASSFDGQGAEAFF
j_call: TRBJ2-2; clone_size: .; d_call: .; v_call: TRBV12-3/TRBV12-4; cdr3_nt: TGTGCCAGCAGTACCTCTAGGATCGGGGAGCTGTTTTTT; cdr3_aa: CASSTSRIGELFF
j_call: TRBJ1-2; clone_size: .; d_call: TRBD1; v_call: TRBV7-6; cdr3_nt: TGTGCCAGCAGCTTAGGGACAGGAACCAACTATGGCTACACCTTC; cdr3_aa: CASSLGTGTNYGYTF
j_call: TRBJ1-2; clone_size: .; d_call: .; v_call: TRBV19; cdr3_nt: TGTGCCAGTAGTTTCCCCCAGGTCAGTGGCTACACCTTC; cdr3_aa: CASSFPQVSGYTF
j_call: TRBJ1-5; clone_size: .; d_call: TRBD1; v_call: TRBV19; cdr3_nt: TGTGCCAGTTGGGACAGGGTTAGGTCTCAGCCCCAGCATTTT; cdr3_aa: CASWDRVRSQPQHF
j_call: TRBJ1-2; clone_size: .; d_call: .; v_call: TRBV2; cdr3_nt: TGTGCCAGCGCTTCAACAGGGAATGCTGGCTACACCTTC; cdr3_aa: CASASTGNAGYTF
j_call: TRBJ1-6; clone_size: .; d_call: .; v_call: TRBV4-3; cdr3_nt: TGCGCCAGCAGCCAAGAAGGGAGGGGTGGGAATTCACCCCTCCACTTT; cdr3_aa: CASSQEGRGGNSPLHF
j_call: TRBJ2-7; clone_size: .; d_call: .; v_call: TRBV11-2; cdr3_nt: TGTGCCAGCAGCCCGGACAGTGTATACTACGAGCAGTACTTC; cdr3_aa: CASSPDSVYYEQYF
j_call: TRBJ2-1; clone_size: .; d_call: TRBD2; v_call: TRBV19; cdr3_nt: TGTGCCAGTACACGTACGCCGGGGGGGAACAATGAGCAGTTCTTC; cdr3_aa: CASTRTPGGNNEQFF
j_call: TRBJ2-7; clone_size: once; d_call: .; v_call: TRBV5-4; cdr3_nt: TGTGCCAGCAGCACAGGGAGCTCCTACGAGCAGTACTTC; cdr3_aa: CASSTGSSYEQYF
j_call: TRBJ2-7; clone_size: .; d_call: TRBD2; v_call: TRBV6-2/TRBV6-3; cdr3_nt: TGTGCCAGCAGTAAGGGACTAGCGGGGGACGAGCAGTACTTC; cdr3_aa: CASSKGLAGDEQYF
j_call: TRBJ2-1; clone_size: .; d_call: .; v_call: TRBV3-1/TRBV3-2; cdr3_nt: TGTGCCAGCAGCCAAGATCTCGGCCACGAGCAGTTCTTC; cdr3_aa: CASSQDLGHEQFF